Following are 17 T cell receptor beta chains from one sample sequenced in a study of identical twins. TCRdb recomputed calls from the 5' RACE reads with MiXCR, one row per CDR3 protein. Of roughly 630,000 distinct CDR3 sequences listed, about 7% are singletons. These data were also reused for a study on yellow fever vaccine responses in identical twins.

The sequencing sample was made of PBMCs. These TCRs come from a woman aged 18-29 years in good health.

This clonotype was detected many times. V usage is TRBV15 and J usage is TRBJ2-1; D uncertain. Germline lookup yields CDR1 LNHNV and CDR2 YYDKDF (reference sequence). Trimming left V 1 base short and J 5 bases short, with 15 bases between. The CDR3 totals 16 residues. CDR3 sequence reads: CATSRGLAVENNEQFF. CDR3 nucleotide sequence: TGTGCCACCAGCAGAGGTCTGGCTGTAGAAAACAATGAGCAGTTCTTC.

This clonotype came up many times. V usage is TRBV20-1 and J usage is TRBJ2-3; tentatively, D is TRBD2 (6 bases). Germline-derived CDR1 and CDR2 are DFQATT and SNEGSKA (reference sequence). The CDR3 runs 14 residues. V was clipped by 5 bases and J by 2 bases, with 14 bases between them. This CDR3 is CSALNSGNTDTQYF. In DNA, the CDR3 is TGCAGTGCTCTTAATAGCGGAAACACAGATACGCAGTATTTT.

This clonotype was found a few times. The chain is built from TRBV7-9 and TRBJ2-3; 10 bases agree with TRBD2. Germline-derived CDR1 and CDR2 are SEHNR and FQNEAQ (reference sequence). The trim removed 1 base at V and 4 bases at J, leaving 8 bases unmatched. This CDR3 is built from 17 residues. In DNA, the CDR3 is TGTGCCAGCAGCTTAGGTTCGCTAGCGGGAGAGTCAGATACGCAGTATTTT. Protein: CASSLGSLAGESDTQYF.

The rearrangement uses TRBV10-3 and TRBJ2-1; 8 nucleotides agree with TRBD2. The CDR3 length is 14 residues. Germline CDR1 reads ENHRY; CDR2 reads SYGVKD. V lost 8 bases to trimming and J lost 0 bases; unmatched junction nucleotides: 3. CDR3 DNA: TGTGCCATCCGGGGGGGTAGCTCCTACAATGAGCAGTTCTTC. It encodes CAIRGGSSYNEQFF.

The chain recombines TRBV4-2 with TRBJ2-1, with 8 bases aligning to TRBD2. Germline V gene data show CDR1 as LGHNA and CDR2 as YNFKEQ. Germline trimming cut 0 bases from V and 7 bases from J; bases unmatched to any gene: 20. The CDR3 is made up of 20 amino acids. The CDR3 protein is CASSQDPGPGGRWAGNEQFF. DNA of the CDR3: TGTGCCAGCAGCCAAGACCCGGGCCCGGGAGGGCGCTGGGCCGGGAATGAGCAGTTCTTC.

In its sample, this clonotype was seen a few times. The chain is built from TRBV12-3 or TRBV12-4 and TRBJ1-2, with D maybe TRBD1 (5 bases). CDR3 length: 14 residues. V lost 5 bases to trimming and J lost 8 bases, with 18 bases between them. The CDR3 DNA follows: TGTGCCAGCAGTCCAGGGACGGCTTCGGGGGGCTACACCTTC. This gives the protein CASSPGTASGGYTF.

The table lists this clonotype with a few counts. The V and J genes are TRBV12-3 or TRBV12-4 and TRBJ2-1; D not certain. Trimming removed 1 base from V and 7 bases from J, with 5 bases in between. This CDR3 is 12 amino acids long. This chain's CDR3 is CASSLGKNEQFF. The CDR3 DNA follows: TGTGCCAGCAGTTTAGGGAAGAATGAGCAGTTCTTC.

J is TRBJ2-6 and V is TRBV7-6, with D perhaps matching TRBD1 (6 bases). Germline loops: CDR1 SGHVS, CDR2 FNYEAQ. V lost 3 bases, J lost 0 bases, and 9 bases lay in between. This CDR3 contains 16 residues. This chain's CDR3 is CASSLGARSGANVLTF. The DNA of the CDR3 is TGTGCCAGCAGCTTGGGGGCCCGCTCTGGGGCCAACGTCCTGACTTTC.

This clonotype was counted at least ten times. The V call is TRBV6-5, the J call TRBJ2-1; the D call may be TRBD1 or TRBD2 (6 bases each). Germline lookup yields CDR1 MNHEY and CDR2 SVGAGI. The CDR3 spans 18 residues. The germline V and J ends were trimmed by 2 bases and 5 bases, with 22 bases remaining between them. CDR3 amino acids: CASSYHPIAGGRHNEQFF. In nucleotides, the CDR3 is TGTGCCAGCAGTTACCACCCAATAGCCGGGGGCCGCCACAATGAGCAGTTCTTC.

The chain has TRBV20-1 and TRBJ1-4; D call uncertain. V shed 3 bases and J shed 5 bases, with 10 bases lying between them. Germline lookup yields CDR1 DFQATT and CDR2 SNEGSKA (reference sequence). There are 13 residues in the CDR3. CDR3 sequence reads: CSASLTQNEKLFF. In nucleotides, the CDR3 is TGCAGTGCTAGTCTCACCCAAAATGAAAAACTGTTTTTT.

The V call is TRBV14, the J call TRBJ2-1, with TRBD2 matching 14 bases. Germline V gene lookup returns CDR1 SGHDN and CDR2 FVKESK. The CDR3 is 16 amino acids. J was trimmed by 9 bases and V by 0 bases; bases with no gene match: 4. DNA for the CDR3: TGTGCCAGCAGCCAAGAGACTAGCGGGAGGGCCAGTGAGCAGTTCTTC. This encodes CASSQETSGRASEQFF.

The gene calls are TRBV10-3 and TRBJ2-7; TRBD1 aligns across 9 bases. V shed 3 bases, J shed 4 bases, and the junction held 7 bases outside the gene matches. Germline V gene sequence: CDR1 ENHRY, CDR2 SYGVKD. This CDR3 comprises 15 residues. The CDR3 protein is CAISDVDRGPYEQYV. As DNA, the CDR3 is TGTGCCATCAGTGATGTGGACAGGGGACCTTACGAGCAGTACGTC.

V and J are TRBV9 and TRBJ1-1, with D possibly being TRBD1 (5 bases). Trimming took 2 bases from V and 0 from J, leaving 17 bases between them. Germline assignment: CDR1 SGDLS and CDR2 YYNGEE. The CDR3 consists of 17 residues. Written as DNA, the CDR3 is TGTGCCAGCAGCGTTTCCAGACAGATCTCCATGAACACTGAAGCTTTCTTT. Translation: CASSVSRQISMNTEAFF.

The V gene is TRBV12-3 or TRBV12-4, the J gene TRBJ1-4; D gene uncertain. This CDR3 region has 15 residues. V shed 4 bases and J shed 0 bases, with 9 bases lying between them. In DNA form, the CDR3 reads TGTGCCAGCAGTTCGACATACGCAACTAATGAAAAACTGTTTTTT. This codes for CASSSTYATNEKLFF.

This clonotype has a handful of counts. The chain recombines TRBV27 with TRBJ2-1; D is possibly TRBD1 (6 bases). Trimming took off 2 bases at V and 1 base at J, with 21 bases between the two ends. The CDR3 has 19 amino acids. Looked up from germline, CDR1 is MNHEY and CDR2 is SMNVEV (reference sequence). CDR3 region: CASSLGGREGVRSYNEQFF. CDR3 bases: TGTGCCAGCAGTTTAGGGGGTAGAGAGGGGGTTAGATCCTACAATGAGCAGTTCTTC.

The table lists this clonotype with many counts. This chain links TRBV5-1 with TRBJ2-5; 7 positions match TRBD2. The CDR3 spans 14 residues. V lost 2 bases to trimming and J lost 0 bases; unmatched junction nucleotides: 1. Germline CDR1 is SGHRS and CDR2 is YFSETQ. The DNA for the CDR3 is TGCGCCAGCAGCTTCCTAGCGGACCAAGAGACCCAGTACTTC. Translation: CASSFLADQETQYF. The full variable domain, with the rest looked up from reference TRBV5-1 and TRBJ2-5, is KAGVTQTPRYLIKTRGQQVTLSCSPISGHRSVSWYQQTPGQGLQFLFEYFSETQRNKGNFPGRFSGRQFSNSRSEMNVSTLELGDSALYLCASSFLADQETQYFGPGTRLLVL.

The table lists this clonotype with a count of one. The chain links TRBV20-1 to TRBJ2-5; weak D call: TRBD2 (6 bases). V gave up 5 bases and J gave up 3 bases, with 16 bases separating them. The CDR3 is 14 residues long. Germline V CDR1 and CDR2: DFQATT, SNEGSKA (reference sequence). In nucleotides, the CDR3 is TGCAGTGCTTCAAGGGGCGGCGGGGAAGAGACCCAGTACTTC. Its translation is CSASRGGGEETQYF.